One and the same sample provided the 30 T cell receptor beta chains below, sequenced in a study of blood T cell repertoires in COVID-19. The repertoire was sequenced with immunoSEQ multiplex PCR; TCRdb's copy has only in-frame clones and lacks some. The sample holds some 80,000 clones, around 85% seen once. Source material: peripheral blood. These receptors were collected from a man older than 75 with active or convalescent COVID-19.

The genes are TRBV7-3 and TRBJ2-2; 8 bases match TRBD2. Germline CDR1 reads SGHTA; CDR2 reads FQGTGA. This CDR3 has 16 residues. Trimming removed 5 bases from V and 3 bases from J; junction bases left unmatched: 8. The CDR3 here is CASSPGPGGDTGELFF. The CDR3, as DNA: TGTGCCAGCAGCCCCGGTCCGGGAGGGGACACCGGGGAGCTGTTTTTT. The full variable domain, completed using reference TRBV7-3 and TRBJ2-2, is GAGVSQTPSNKVTEKGKYVELRCDPISGHTALYWYRQSLGQGPEFLIYFQGTGAADDSGLPNDRFFAVRPEGSVSTLKIQRTERGDSAVYLCASSPGPGGDTGELFFGEGSRLTVL.

CDR3 DNA: TGTGCCAGCAGCCAAGTCTTGGGACTACCTTCCTACAATGAGCAGTTCTTC. As protein: CASSQVLGLPSYNEQFF. J is TRBJ2-1 and V is TRBV3-1 (or the pseudogene TRBV3-2); TRBD2 matches at 7 bases. Germline CDR1 LGHDT, CDR2 YNNKEL (reference sequence). The V segment lost 1 base and the J segment 1 base; nucleotides outside the gene matches: 7. This CDR3 is built from 17 residues.

The rearrangement joins TRBV2 to TRBJ2-5; TRBD2 aligns across 8 bases. Germline values: CDR1 SNHLY, CDR2 FYNNEI. This CDR3 is 16 amino acids long. The V gene end was trimmed by 2 bases and the J gene end by 4 bases; junction bases not matched to a gene: 9. CDR3 sequence: CASSEQGGRIGETQYF. For the CDR3, the DNA is TGTGCCAGCAGTGAACAGGGCGGGAGGATTGGAGAGACCCAGTACTTC.

The gene calls are TRBV19 and TRBJ2-1, with 15 bases fitting TRBD2. This CDR3 has 16 amino acids. The trim removed 4 bases at V and 7 bases at J, leaving 5 bases unmatched. Germline V lookup: CDR1 LNHDA, CDR2 SQIVND (reference sequence). The CDR3 nucleotides are TGTGCCAGTAGTAAAGGACTAGCGGGGGGGCCAAATGAGCAGTTCTTC. The encoded protein is CASSKGLAGGPNEQFF.

This chain links TRBV25-1 with TRBJ1-1; D is perhaps TRBD1 (5 bases). Germline CDR1 reads MGHDK; CDR2 reads SYGVNS. The CDR3 extends over 14 amino acids. Trimming left V 4 bases short and J 0 bases short, with 9 bases between. The CDR3 loop reads CASSGGWLNTEAFF. The CDR3 coding sequence is TGTGCCAGCAGTGGGGGCTGGCTGAACACTGAAGCTTTCTTT. The whole variable domain, remainder taken from reference TRBV25-1 and TRBJ1-1, is EADIYQTPRYLVIGTGKKITLECSQTMGHDKMYWYQQDPGMELHLIHYSYGVNSTEKGDLSSESTVSRIRTEHFPLTLESARPSHTSQYLCASSGGWLNTEAFFGQGTRLTVV.

The CDR3 DNA sequence: TGTGCCAGTAGTATTCGGACAGGTCAGGGAGAGACCCAGTACTTC. Its translation is CASSIRTGQGETQYF. The rearrangement links TRBV19 to TRBJ2-5; 7 nucleotides line up with TRBD1. The CDR3 is 15 amino acids. CDR1 and CDR2 from the germline V gene are LNHDA and SQIVND (reference sequence). The J segment lost 4 bases and the V segment lost 3 bases, leaving 8 bases of the junction unmatched. The complete variable domain, with remaining parts taken from reference TRBV19 and TRBJ2-5, reads DGGITQSPKYLFRKEGQNVTLSCEQNLNHDAMYWYRQDPGQGLRLIYYSQIVNDFQKGDIAEGYSVSREKKESFPLTVTSAQKNPTAFYLCASSIRTGQGETQYFGPGTRLLVL.

The CDR3 region has the DNA TGTGCCAGCAGCCCATATGACATGTACGAGCAGTACGTC. Residues: CASSPYDMYEQYV. This chain connects TRBV7-2 to TRBJ2-7; no clear D gene. The CDR3 totals 13 residues. Germline lookup yields CDR1 SGHTA and CDR2 FQGNSA. The V gene lost 5 bases and the J gene lost 4 bases, with 12 bases spanning the gap.

The gene calls are TRBV24-1 and TRBJ2-3, with 9 bases aligning to TRBD2. Germline trimming cut 7 bases from V and 5 bases from J; bases unmatched to any gene: 3. The CDR3 has 13 residues. Germline assignment: CDR1 KGHDR and CDR2 SFDVKD. The CDR3 is CATRLAGGDTQYF. The DNA for the CDR3 is TGTGCCACCAGACTAGCGGGTGGAGATACGCAGTATTTT.

The chain is built from TRBV6-5 and TRBJ2-1; no clear D. The germline CDR1 and CDR2 sequences are MNHEY and SVGAGI. Trimming took 5 bases from V and 0 from J, leaving 8 bases between them. The length of the CDR3 is 14 residues. CDR3 in amino acids: CASSRVTSYNEQFF. CDR3 sequence (DNA): TGTGCCAGCAGTCGGGTGACCTCCTACAATGAGCAGTTCTTC.

This clone showed up just a few times. CDR3 sequence: CASSLGAGAGQPQHF. The CDR3 DNA reads as TGTGCCAGCAGCTTGGGGGCAGGGGCTGGGCAGCCCCAGCATTTT. The chain links TRBV5-5 to TRBJ1-5; D might be TRBD1 (6 bases). The V end lost 0 bases, the J end lost 7 bases, and 14 bases lay between the germline ends. The germline V gene has CDR1 SGHKS and CDR2 YYEKEE (reference sequence). The CDR3 is made up of 15 amino acids. Full variable domain (missing parts from reference TRBV5-5 and TRBJ1-5): DAGVTQSPTHLIKTRGQQVTLRCSPISGHKSVSWYQQVLGQGPQFIFQYYEKEERGRGNFPDRFSARQFPNYSSELNVNALLLGDSALYLCASSLGAGAGQPQHFGDGTRLSIL.

The CDR3 loop reads CAIGEEGTAGGYTF. Written as DNA, the CDR3 is TGTGCCATTGGGGAAGAGGGGACAGCAGGTGGCTACACCTTC. V and J are TRBV6-6 and TRBJ1-2; 7 nucleotides match TRBD1. This CDR3 comprises 14 residues. With 10 bases clipped from V and 7 bases from J, the junction kept 15 bases outside the gene matches. Germline lookup yields CDR1 MNHNY and CDR2 SVGAGI (reference sequence).

The V and J genes are TRBV7-6 and TRBJ2-5; D not resolved. CDR3 length: 14 residues. V lost 5 bases and J lost 2, with 12 bases in between. CDR1 and CDR2 from the germline V gene are SGHVS and FNYEAQ. The CDR3 nucleotides read TGTGCCAGCAGCAAAGAACAGTTTCAAGAGACCCAGTACTTC. Translated: CASSKEQFQETQYF.

V gene TRBV7-3 combines with J gene TRBJ2-7, with TRBD2 matching over 8 bases. This CDR3 is 15 amino acids long. V was pared by 4 bases and J by 7 bases, with 12 bases of the junction left unmatched. Looked up from germline, CDR1 is SGHTA and CDR2 is FQGTGA. Here the CDR3 DNA reads TGTGCCAGCAGCTCGAGGGGAAAGCGGGAGTGGGAGCAGTACGTC. Translated: CASSSRGKREWEQYV.

This clone was seen once. V is TRBV18 and J is TRBJ1-1, with a weak D call TRBD1 (5 bases). With 5 bases removed from V and 0 bases from J, the gap between germline ends came to 13 bases. This CDR3 has 15 residues. Per germline, CDR1 KGHSH and CDR2 LQKENI. The CDR3 coding sequence is TGTGCCAGCTCAGATCCGACAGCCATGAACACTGAAGCTTTCTTT. Residues: CASSDPTAMNTEAFF.

The gene calls are TRBV7-9 and TRBJ1-3; perhaps TRBD1 as D (6 bases). This CDR3 is 15 amino acids long. Trimming stripped 1 base from V and 2 bases from J, with 9 bases between. The germline gives CDR1 SEHNR, CDR2 FQNEAQ (reference sequence). CDR3 DNA: TGTGCCAGCAGCTTAGAGTACAGGGCTGGAAACACCATATATTTT. It is translated as CASSLEYRAGNTIYF.

The rearrangement links TRBV27 to TRBJ1-5; D gene unclear. V was clipped by 2 bases and J by 6 bases, with 14 bases between them. Germline CDR1 MNHEY, CDR2 SMNVEV (reference sequence). The CDR3 covers 15 residues. The CDR3 nucleotides read TGTGCCAGCAGTTTAAATCGGAGAACGGGTCAGCCCCAGCATTTT. It is translated as CASSLNRRTGQPQHF.

The J gene is TRBJ1-1, the V gene TRBV5-1; D is unresolved. This CDR3 comprises 15 residues. Germline V gene sequence: CDR1 SGHRS, CDR2 YFSETQ. Trimming pared 0 bases from V and 4 bases from J, leaving 13 bases between. The CDR3 loop reads CASSLGVGRSTEAFF. The DNA for the CDR3 is TGCGCCAGCAGCTTGGGTGTCGGTCGGAGCACTGAAGCTTTCTTT. Filled out from reference TRBV5-1 and TRBJ1-1, the complete variable domain reads KAGVTQTPRYLIKTRGQQVTLSCSPISGHRSVSWYQQTPGQGLQFLFEYFSETQRNKGNFPGRFSGRQFSNSRSEMNVSTLELGDSALYLCASSLGVGRSTEAFFGQGTRLTVV.

The count of this clone is one. The chain joins TRBV11-2 to TRBJ2-5; 10 bases align to TRBD2. Germline values: CDR1 SGHAT, CDR2 FQNNGV. The V segment lost 7 bases and the J segment 0 bases; nucleotides outside the gene matches: 11. This CDR3 is built from 17 residues. The CDR3 reads CASTLQGLAVYQETQYF. The CDR3 bases are TGTGCCAGCACCTTGCAAGGACTAGCGGTGTACCAAGAGACCCAGTACTTC.

V usage is TRBV6-4 and J usage is TRBJ2-1; 11 nucleotides align to TRBD2. V was clipped by 2 bases and J by 7 bases; unmatched bases: 4. Germline V gene data show CDR1 as MRHNA and CDR2 as SNTAGT. The CDR3 has 15 amino acids. CDR3 in amino acids: CASSDGPSGRNEQFF. DNA of the CDR3: TGTGCCAGCAGTGACGGGCCTAGCGGGAGGAATGAGCAGTTCTTC.

The chain joins TRBV5-8 to TRBJ1-3; D uncertain. V was shortened by 6 bases and J by 0 bases, with 16 bases between the two germline ends. The germline gives CDR1 SGHTS, CDR2 YDEGEE. This CDR3 is 16 amino acids long. In DNA form, the CDR3 reads TGTGCCAGCACCCAAAATCGGGGTTACTCTGGAAACACCATATATTTT. Amino acid sequence: CASTQNRGYSGNTIYF.

The chain employs TRBV5-1 and TRBJ1-1; 7 bases map to TRBD1. This CDR3 region has 15 residues. Germline CDR1 SGHRS, CDR2 YFSETQ. The junction had 3 bases not matched to a gene; V was cut back by 0 bases and J by 1 base. The CDR3 DNA follows: TGCGCCAGCAGCTTGGCAACAGGGGAGAACACTGAAGCTTTCTTT. Protein: CASSLATGENTEAFF.

The V gene is TRBV5-5, the J gene TRBJ2-2; 7 bases agree with TRBD2. The CDR3 has 15 residues. The germline V gene encodes CDR1 SGHKS and CDR2 YYEKEE (reference sequence). Trimming cost V 6 bases and J 3 bases; bases outside gene matches: 8. The CDR3 region is CASKDGGTHTGELFF. The CDR3 DNA reads as TGTGCCAGCAAGGACGGGGGGACTCACACCGGGGAGCTGTTTTTT.

The chain recombines TRBV19 with TRBJ2-3; 8 bases are a match to TRBD2. V lost 4 bases and J lost 4; bases outside the gene matches: 4. This CDR3 is 14 amino acids long. Per the germline V gene, CDR1 is LNHDA and CDR2 is SQIVND (reference sequence). CDR3 amino acids: CASSTGLVADTQYF. Written as DNA, the CDR3 is TGTGCCAGTAGTACGGGACTAGTGGCAGATACGCAGTATTTT.

The chain recombines TRBV6-4 with TRBJ1-5, with D tentatively TRBD1 (6 bases). The V end was cut by 4 bases, the J end by 7 bases, with 14 bases between. There are 14 residues in the CDR3. From germline, CDR1 is MRHNA and CDR2 SNTAGT. CDR3 loop: CASSADRDTQPQHF. In nucleotides, the CDR3 is TGTGCCAGCAGTGCCGACCGGGACACGCAGCCCCAGCATTTT.

J is TRBJ1-2 and V is TRBV6-1; D gene unclear. Trimming stripped 2 bases from V and 8 bases from J, with 12 bases between. Germline CDR1 MNHNS, CDR2 SASEGT. CDR3 size: 13 residues. CDR3 residues: CASSEIGRAGYTF. DNA of the CDR3: TGTGCCAGCAGTGAAATAGGGAGAGCGGGCTACACCTTC.

The genes are TRBV10-2 and TRBJ1-6; no firm D call. Trimming left V 5 bases short and J 10 bases short, with 12 bases between. Germline CDR1 and CDR2: WSHSY and SAAADI. The CDR3 has 13 amino acids. The CDR3 DNA follows: TGCGCCAGCAGTAATCCGGGGATGTCACCCCTCCACTTT. Protein product: CASSNPGMSPLHF.

V and J are TRBV11-2 and TRBJ2-1; a weak D match, TRBD2 (6 bases). The V end was cut by 5 bases, the J end by 10 bases, with 18 bases between. This CDR3 spans 14 amino acids. CDR1 and CDR2 from the germline V gene are SGHAT and FQNNGV. CDR3 region: CASSPAPGAWEQFF. The CDR3 DNA sequence: TGTGCCAGCAGCCCCGCCCCGGGAGCCTGGGAGCAGTTCTTC.

V and J are TRBV6-1 and TRBJ1-2; unclear D gene. With 6 bases removed from V and 3 bases from J, the gap between germline ends came to 5 bases. Germline-derived CDR1 and CDR2 are MNHNS and SASEGT. This CDR3 contains 11 residues. The CDR3: CASRPDYGYTF. CDR3 nucleotides: TGTGCCAGCAGACCGGACTATGGCTACACCTTC.

This chain connects TRBV6-6 to TRBJ1-2, with D unresolved. The V end lost 6 bases, the J end lost 3 bases, and 11 bases lay between the germline ends. This CDR3 has 13 amino acids. The germline V gene has CDR1 MNHNY and CDR2 SVGAGI (reference sequence). The CDR3 sequence is CASRPRGDYGYTF. For the CDR3, the DNA is TGTGCCAGCAGGCCTCGGGGAGACTATGGCTACACCTTC.

This sequence joins TRBV6-5 and TRBJ1-1, with TRBD1 matching 11 bases. The germline V gene has CDR1 MNHEY and CDR2 SVGAGI. The CDR3 runs to 12 residues. Losses at the gene ends were 6 bases for V and 10 bases for J; bases not matched to a gene: 4. The CDR3 reads CASRRTGGTAFF. The CDR3 nucleotides read TGTGCCAGCAGGCGGACAGGGGGCACAGCTTTCTTT.